A selection of T cell receptor beta chains follows, all from one sample in a study of vaccination effects on CD4 cells after COVID-19. Their target antigens are unknown. The method was immunoSEQ multiplex PCR; TCRdb's version includes in-frame clones alone and lacks a portion of them. Among 57,000 or so clones listed, around three quarters were seen once. The sequenced sample was CD4+ T cells from PBMCs cultured with HCoV-229E spike peptides, obtained after COVID-19 vaccination. These receptors were collected from a human donor who received a COVID-19 vaccine. CDR3s include the opening cysteine and the closing phenylalanine or tryptophan. D genes are given only for firm matches. Clone size is shown for a subset of rows, as once, few, many or a class of expanded clone.

v_gene	d_gene	abundance	j_gene	len	CDR3nt	CDR3aa
TRBV5-1	.	once	TRBJ2-3	14	TGCGCCAGCAGCTGGACAGATAACACAGATACGCAGTATTTT	CASSWTDNTDTQYF
TRBV5-8	.	once	TRBJ1-5	14	TGTGCCAGCAGCTTGAACCCCCCGAGTCAGCCCCAGCATTTT	CASSLNPPSQPQHF
TRBV12-3/TRBV12-4	.	.	TRBJ2-2	12	TGTGCCAGCAGGAGCGGATACGGGGAGCTGTTTTTT	CASRSGYGELFF
TRBV19	TRBD1	.	TRBJ1-1	13	TGTGCCAGTAGTTCAGACAGGGTTACTGAAGCTTTCTTT	CASSSDRVTEAFF
TRBV2	.	.	TRBJ2-3	14	TGTGCCAGCAGTCCGACAGTGAGCACAGATACGCAGTATTTT	CASSPTVSTDTQYF
TRBV10-1	.	.	TRBJ1-1	14	TGCGCCAGCAGTGAACGCGGAGGGGGAACTGAAGCTTTCTTT	CASSERGGGTEAFF
TRBV10-3	TRBD1	.	TRBJ1-5	13	TGTGCCATCAGTCGGGACAGTGTCTCGCCCCAGCATTTT	CAISRDSVSPQHF
TRBV6-4	TRBD1	few	TRBJ1-5	13	TGTGCCAGCAGTGGACAGGGCGGGCAGCCCCAGCATTTT	CASSGQGGQPQHF
TRBV5-4	TRBD1	few	TRBJ1-2	15	TGTGCCAGCAGCTTGTATGACAGGGCGAACTATGGCTACACCTTC	CASSLYDRANYGYTF
TRBV28	.	few	TRBJ2-3	14	TGTGCCAGCAGTCCAGGGACATTCACAGATACGCAGTATTTT	CASSPGTFTDTQYF
TRBV6-2/TRBV6-3	.	.	TRBJ2-1	15	TGTGCCAGCAGCCTCCGGGGGGCCCCCTACAATGAGCAGTTCTTC	CASSLRGAPYNEQFF
TRBV29-1	.	few	TRBJ2-6	17	TGCAGCGTCGCCTTGGGGGCCATTTACTCTGGGGCCAACGTCCTGACTTTC	CSVALGAIYSGANVLTF
TRBV14	.	.	TRBJ2-1	19	TGTGCCAGCAGCCAAGATAGTAGAGGCCGGGGTGCATCCTACAATGAGCAGTTCTTC	CASSQDSRGRGASYNEQFF
TRBV2	TRBD1	.	TRBJ1-3	14	TGTGCCAGCCGGACAGGCTTCTCTGGAAACACCATATATTTT	CASRTGFSGNTIYF
TRBV6-1	.	.	TRBJ1-2	15	TGTGCCAGCAGTGATACGGCCACCCCTAACTATGGCTACACCTTC	CASSDTATPNYGYTF
TRBV28	.	.	TRBJ1-2	14	TGTGCCAGCAGTTTAGTTCCCCAGGGCTATGGCTACACCTTC	CASSLVPQGYGYTF
TRBV10-1	.	.	TRBJ2-1	14	TGCGCCAGCAATGCAGGGGCTTCCTACAATGAGCAGTTCTTC	CASNAGASYNEQFF
TRBV5-1	.	.	TRBJ1-4	16	TGCGCCAGCAGCTTGGGTACGGGGGCAACTAATGAAAAACTGTTTTTT	CASSLGTGATNEKLFF
TRBV12-3/TRBV12-4	.	few	TRBJ2-3	11	TGTGCCAGCAGTTTAGTAGATACGCAGTATTTT	CASSLVDTQYF
TRBV18	TRBD1	.	TRBJ2-6	14	TGTGCCACCTCGGGACAGACTGGGGCCAACGTCCTGACTTTC	CATSGQTGANVLTF
TRBV11-3	.	.	TRBJ2-3	15	TGTGCCAGCAGCTTACAGGGGATTAGCACAGATACGCAGTATTTT	CASSLQGISTDTQYF
TRBV7-3	TRBD2	.	TRBJ2-5	15	TGTGCCAGCAGCACGACTAGCGGGGGATTAGAGACCCAGTACTTC	CASSTTSGGLETQYF
TRBV14	.	.	TRBJ1-6	12	TGTGCCAGCAGCCAGCCCCCTTCACCCCTCCACTTT	CASSQPPSPLHF
TRBV5-5	TRBD1	few	TRBJ2-1	15	TGTGCCAGCAGCGCGACAGGGAGCTCCTACAATGAGCAGTTCTTC	CASSATGSSYNEQFF
TRBV5-8	.	.	TRBJ1-1	14	TGTGCCAGCAGCAACTTGAGGGTGCGGACTGAAGCTTTCTTT	CASSNLRVRTEAFF
TRBV5-4	TRBD1	few	TRBJ1-1	15	TGTGCCAGCAGGCCCAGGGGGCGAGGGAACACTGAAGCTTTCTTT	CASRPRGRGNTEAFF
TRBV20-1	TRBD2	.	TRBJ2-1	13	TGCAGTGCTAGTCCGGCCGGGGGGAATGAGCAGTTCTTC	CSASPAGGNEQFF
TRBV5-1	TRBD1	.	TRBJ2-5	15	TGCGCCAGCAGCTTTGGAGTCAGGGGGCAAGAGACCCAGTACTTC	CASSFGVRGQETQYF
TRBV29-1	.	.	TRBJ2-5	15	TGCAGCACGGGGGCGCAGTCAAAAGGGTGGGAGACCCAGTACTTC	CSTGAQSKGWETQYF